The 30 T cell receptor beta chains in this list originate from one sample, sequenced in a study of blood T cell repertoires in COVID-19. Profiling relied on immunoSEQ multiplex PCR, and the TCRdb table lists in-frame clones only, not all of them. The sample has tens of thousands of clones; about four fifths are singletons. The sequenced material came from peripheral blood. The receptors here all came from a woman in her sixties with acute or convalescent COVID-19.

This chain uses TRBV9 with TRBJ1-1; D call uncertain. V lost 0 bases and J 4 bases, leaving 7 bases between the germline ends. Germline CDR1 is SGDLS and CDR2 is YYNGEE. CDR3 length: 13 amino acids. CDR3 sequence (DNA): TGTGCCAGCAGCGTAGCTGAGGGCACTGAAGCTTTCTTT. Encoded protein: CASSVAEGTEAFF.

The V and J genes are TRBV6-1 and TRBJ1-1; D remains unclear. This CDR3 comprises 15 residues. Germline V lookup: CDR1 MNHNS, CDR2 SASEGT. The V end was cut by 3 bases, the J end by 4 bases, with 15 bases between. CDR3 nucleotides: TGTGCCAGCAGTGATTATCAATACGCAGGCACTGAAGCTTTCTTT. This codes for CASSDYQYAGTEAFF.

The V and J genes are TRBV7-8 and TRBJ1-1; possible D gene TRBD1, 6 bases. The V end was cut by 2 bases, the J end by 10 bases, with 17 bases between. This CDR3 comprises 14 residues. From germline, CDR1 is SGHVS and CDR2 FQNEAQ. The CDR3 protein is CASSLRAQQGAAFF. CDR3 bases: TGTGCCAGCAGCTTAAGGGCTCAACAGGGTGCAGCTTTCTTT. The full variable domain, rest sourced from reference TRBV7-8 and TRBJ1-1, is GAGVSQSPRYKVAKRGQDVALRCDPISGHVSLFWYQQALGQGPEFLTYFQNEAQLDKSGLPSDRFFAERPEGSVSTLKIQRTQQEDSAVYLCASSLRAQQGAAFFGQGTRLTVV.

The chain couples TRBV27 to TRBJ2-7; D perhaps matches TRBD1 (6 bases). V lost 3 bases and J 3 bases, leaving 9 bases between the germline ends. The CDR3 covers 13 residues. CDR1 and CDR2 from the germline V gene are MNHEY and SMNVEV (reference sequence). The chain's CDR3 is CASSFIQGYEQYF. The CDR3 DNA is TGTGCCAGCAGTTTTATACAGGGCTACGAGCAGTACTTC.

The chain has TRBV19 and TRBJ2-4; 8 bases map to TRBD2. The length of the CDR3 is 18 residues. The germline V gene has CDR1 LNHDA and CDR2 SQIVND (reference sequence). With V trimmed by 7 bases and J by 0 bases, 14 bases remained unmatched. CDR3: CASTPRSGGTLAKNIQYF. The CDR3 region has the DNA TGTGCCAGTACCCCGCGAAGCGGGGGTACTCTAGCCAAAAACATTCAGTACTTC.

The CDR3 loop is CASSLDGGQKNSYEQYF. The CDR3 nucleotides are TGTGCCAGCAGCTTAGATGGAGGACAGAAAAATAGCTACGAGCAGTACTTC. The chain recombines TRBV7-9 with TRBJ2-7, with D maybe TRBD1 (6 bases). Trimming pared 1 base from V and 3 bases from J, leaving 19 bases between. The length of the CDR3 is 17 residues. CDR1 is SEHNR, CDR2 FQNEAQ, per germline (reference sequence).

This chain connects TRBV6-6 to TRBJ2-7, with a possible D match to TRBD2 (6 bases). V lost 11 bases, J lost 0 bases, and 14 bases lay in between. Germline V gives CDR1 MNHNY, CDR2 SVGAGI (reference sequence). CDR3 length equals 13 residues. CDR3 sequence reads: CASRQTSSYEQYF. DNA of the CDR3: TGTGCCTCGAGGCAGACTAGCTCCTACGAGCAGTACTTC.

Here the CDR3 DNA reads TGTGCCAGCAGAGTAACCGGGACTAGCGGGGTTGGGGATGAGCAGTTCTTC. It codes for CASRVTGTSGVGDEQFF. The gene calls are TRBV27 and TRBJ2-1; TRBD2 matches at 13 bases. V dropped 6 bases and J dropped 8; count of bases not matched to a gene: 13. This CDR3 region has 17 residues. Germline CDR1 reads MNHEY; CDR2 reads SMNVEV (reference sequence).

This clone was observed a single time. This chain uses TRBV12-3 or TRBV12-4 with TRBJ2-5, with D unresolved. The CDR3 spans 12 residues. The V end was cut by 2 bases, the J end by 5 bases, with 6 bases between. The CDR3 here is CASSLRVETQYF. The CDR3 DNA reads as TGTGCCAGCAGTTTACGGGTTGAGACCCAGTACTTC.

The chain employs TRBV5-6 and TRBJ1-2; D is possibly TRBD1 (5 bases). The length of the CDR3 is 15 residues. Germline V gene data show CDR1 as SGHDT and CDR2 as YYEEEE. Trimming removed 5 bases from V and 2 bases from J, with 16 bases in between. In DNA form, the CDR3 reads TGTGCCAGCAGAGTAGGAAGGGGATCCAACTATGGCTACACCTTC. As protein: CASRVGRGSNYGYTF.

This chain links TRBV7-2 with TRBJ2-7, with D possibly TRBD2 on 5 matching bases. The V gene's germline CDR1 is SGHTA and CDR2 FQGNSA. The CDR3 covers 13 residues. The V end lost 5 bases, the J end lost 5 bases, and 13 bases lay between the germline ends. The DNA of the CDR3 is TGTGCCAGCAGCCAACCACTAGTCCACGAGCAGTACTTC. This codes for CASSQPLVHEQYF.

This clone was detected only once. The chain has TRBV10-3 and TRBJ1-6; TRBD1 agrees at 7 bases. CDR3 size: 14 residues. The germline CDR1 and CDR2 sequences are ENHRY and SYGVKD. V lost 4 bases, J lost 5 bases, and 2 bases stayed unmatched. This CDR3 reads CAISAGTDNSPLHF. The DNA for the CDR3 is TGTGCCATCAGTGCCGGGACAGATAATTCACCCCTCCACTTT.

The V gene is TRBV24-1, the J gene TRBJ1-1; possible D gene TRBD1, 6 bases. Trimming cost V 3 bases and J 6 bases, with 10 bases left between them. The CDR3 is made up of 13 amino acids. Germline V CDR1 and CDR2: KGHDR, SFDVKD. The CDR3: CATSDTGRAEAFF. The CDR3 DNA is TGTGCCACCAGTGATACAGGGAGGGCTGAAGCTTTCTTT.

The genes are TRBV5-1 and TRBJ1-2, with D maybe TRBD1 (6 bases). This CDR3 comprises 14 residues. Per the germline V gene, CDR1 is SGHRS and CDR2 is YFSETQ. The V end lost 3 bases, the J end lost 5 bases, and 14 bases lay between the germline ends. This CDR3 reads CASSSDGGGYGYTF. The DNA of the CDR3 is TGCGCCAGCAGCTCCGATGGGGGCGGTTATGGCTACACCTTC.

The rearrangement joins TRBV7-2 to TRBJ1-4; no clear D gene. CDR3 size: 14 residues. V was trimmed by 6 bases and J by 7 bases, leaving 15 bases between them. Germline V lookup: CDR1 SGHTA, CDR2 FQGNSA. The CDR3 DNA sequence: TGTGCCAGCAGAGTAGGGAAAGCGGGTGAAAAACTGTTTTTT. Translation: CASRVGKAGEKLFF.

The rearrangement links TRBV6-5 to TRBJ1-4; maybe TRBD1 (6 bases). There are 15 residues in the CDR3. Trimming removed 5 bases from V and 4 bases from J, with 14 bases in between. The germline CDR1 and CDR2 sequences are MNHEY and SVGAGI. The CDR3 DNA is TGTGCCAGCAGTCATGCAGGGGATTTTAATGAAAAACTGTTTTTT. Translating it yields CASSHAGDFNEKLFF.

This clone appeared once. The chain carries TRBV28 and TRBJ2-1, with D perhaps TRBD1 (6 bases). Trimming took off 7 bases at V and 2 bases at J, with 9 bases between the two ends. CDR1 and CDR2 (germline): MDHEN, SYDVKM. The CDR3 is 13 amino acids. The CDR3 coding sequence is TGTGCCAGCACAGGGGACCCCTACAATGAGCAGTTCTTC. It encodes CASTGDPYNEQFF.

V is TRBV7-2 and J is TRBJ1-1; 7 nucleotides align to TRBD1. The CDR3 has 14 residues. Germline V gene lookup returns CDR1 SGHTA and CDR2 FQGNSA. With 5 bases clipped from V and 11 bases from J, the junction kept 14 bases outside the gene matches. CDR3 residues: CASSQARSGGDAFF. The CDR3 DNA follows: TGTGCCAGCAGCCAAGCAAGGTCAGGGGGAGACGCTTTCTTT.

This clone appeared once. V and J are TRBV7-2 and TRBJ1-2; 8 nucleotides match TRBD1. The ends lost 5 bases at V and 0 bases at J; junction bases unmatched: 11. Germline loops: CDR1 SGHTA, CDR2 FQGNSA. The CDR3 extends over 17 amino acids. This chain's CDR3 is CASSPGDRKLSNYGYTF. CDR3 bases: TGTGCCAGCAGCCCTGGGGACAGGAAACTTTCTAACTATGGCTACACCTTC. Full variable domain (remainder filled in from reference TRBV7-2 and TRBJ1-2): GAGVSQSPSNKVTEKGKDVELRCDPISGHTALYWYRQSLGQGLEFLIYFQGNSAPDKSGLPSDRFSAERTGGSVSTLTIQRTQQEDSAVYLCASSPGDRKLSNYGYTFGSGTRLTVV.

This clone was found a few times. The chain employs TRBV11-2 and TRBJ1-6; D may be TRBD1 (6 bases). Germline CDR1 SGHAT, CDR2 FQNNGV. The germline V and J ends were trimmed by 2 bases and 1 base, with 9 bases remaining between them. The CDR3 runs to 16 residues. Here the CDR3 DNA reads TGTGCCAGCAGCTTACTGGGGGCGTCCTATAATTCACCCCTCCACTTT. It encodes CASSLLGASYNSPLHF.

This clone was seen only a few times. The V gene is TRBV19, the J gene TRBJ1-4; weak D call: TRBD1 (6 bases). This CDR3 contains 13 residues. V was trimmed by 4 bases and J by 8 bases, leaving 11 bases between them. CDR1 and CDR2 from the germline V gene are LNHDA and SQIVND (reference sequence). CDR3 amino acids: CASSTGGQEKLFF. DNA of the CDR3: TGTGCCAGTAGTACGGGGGGCCAGGAAAAACTGTTTTTT.

The rearrangement joins TRBV7-3 to TRBJ2-1; 8 positions match TRBD1. J lost 6 bases, V lost 6 bases, and 10 bases had no gene match. The CDR3 loop spans 15 amino acids. CDR1 and CDR2 from the germline V gene are SGHTA and FQGTGA. CDR3 in DNA: TGTGCCAGCAGACCGGCGGGACAGGAGGGCAATGAGCAGTTCTTC. This gives the protein CASRPAGQEGNEQFF.

This sequence joins TRBV6-2 or TRBV6-3 and TRBJ1-1, with 7 bases fitting TRBD1. Germline loops: CDR1 MNHEY, CDR2 SVGEGT. This CDR3 comprises 15 residues. V shed 0 bases and J 4 bases; nucleotides not matched to a gene: 5. The CDR3 is CASSYSGGAGTEAFF. The CDR3 bases are TGTGCCAGCAGTTACTCAGGGGGCGCCGGCACTGAAGCTTTCTTT.

The J gene is TRBJ1-4, the V gene TRBV11-2, with TRBD1 identical over 9 bases. Looked up from germline, CDR1 is SGHAT and CDR2 is FQNNGV. The J segment lost 6 bases and the V segment lost 5 bases, leaving 4 bases of the junction unmatched. The CDR3 runs 14 residues. The CDR3 DNA reads TGTGCCAGCAGCATCGGGACAGGGTATGAAAAACTGTTTTTT. Protein product: CASSIGTGYEKLFF.

This chain links TRBV6-5 with TRBJ1-2; 7 nucleotides align to TRBD1. Germline V gene data show CDR1 as MNHEY and CDR2 as SVGAGI. The CDR3 spans 13 residues. V shed 5 bases and J 3 bases; nucleotides not matched to a gene: 3. The CDR3 sequence is CASSLQGDYGYTF. In DNA, the CDR3 is TGTGCCAGCAGTCTCCAGGGGGACTATGGCTACACCTTC.

The rearrangement links TRBV7-3 to TRBJ2-2; perhaps TRBD2 as D (5 bases). V was shortened by 5 bases and J by 5 bases, with 12 bases between the two germline ends. CDR1 SGHTA and CDR2 FQGTGA come from the germline V gene. The CDR3 is 14 amino acids. Written as DNA, the CDR3 is TGTGCCAGCAGCCCCCGAGGGAATACCGGGGAGCTGTTTTTT. It translates to CASSPRGNTGELFF.

The rearrangement uses TRBV11-1 and TRBJ2-3; D not resolved. The CDR3 runs 16 residues. V gave up 1 base and J gave up 0 bases, with 11 bases separating them. Germline-derived CDR1 and CDR2 are SGHAT and FQDESV (reference sequence). CDR3 nucleotides: TGTGCCAGCAGCTTAGGACCTGGAGTTAGCACAGATACGCAGTATTTT. Protein sequence: CASSLGPGVSTDTQYF.

The chain uses TRBV5-5 and TRBJ1-4; 7 bases are shared with TRBD1. This CDR3 contains 15 residues. V shed 2 bases and J 3 bases; nucleotides not matched to a gene: 4. Germline V gives CDR1 SGHKS, CDR2 YYEKEE (reference sequence). DNA of the CDR3: TGTGCCAGCAGCTTCACCGGGACAGCTAATGAAAAACTGTTTTTT. Residues: CASSFTGTANEKLFF.

The CDR3 is CASSAIQGVPVGELFF. In DNA, the CDR3 is TGTGCCAGCAGCGCCATACAGGGGGTGCCCGTCGGGGAGCTGTTTTTT. The rearrangement uses TRBV9 and TRBJ2-2; 8 nucleotides align to TRBD1. The CDR3 length is 16 residues. Germline V CDR1 and CDR2: SGDLS, YYNGEE. With 3 bases clipped from V and 7 bases from J, the junction kept 11 bases outside the gene matches.

The chain's CDR3 is CASSVRRDSAKNIQYF. CDR3 bases: TGTGCCAGCAGTGTCCGGCGGGACTCAGCCAAAAACATTCAGTACTTC. This sequence joins TRBV2 and TRBJ2-4; possibly TRBD2 for D (6 bases). Trimming cost V 4 bases and J 0 bases, with 13 bases left between them. Germline CDR1 reads SNHLY; CDR2 reads FYNNEI. CDR3 length equals 16 residues. The full variable domain, rest sourced from reference TRBV2 and TRBJ2-4, is EPEVTQTPSHQVTQMGQEVILRCVPISNHLYFYWYRQILGQKVEFLVSFYNNEISEKSEIFDDQFSVERPDGSNFTLKIRSTKLEDSAMYFCASSVRRDSAKNIQYFGAGTRLSVL.